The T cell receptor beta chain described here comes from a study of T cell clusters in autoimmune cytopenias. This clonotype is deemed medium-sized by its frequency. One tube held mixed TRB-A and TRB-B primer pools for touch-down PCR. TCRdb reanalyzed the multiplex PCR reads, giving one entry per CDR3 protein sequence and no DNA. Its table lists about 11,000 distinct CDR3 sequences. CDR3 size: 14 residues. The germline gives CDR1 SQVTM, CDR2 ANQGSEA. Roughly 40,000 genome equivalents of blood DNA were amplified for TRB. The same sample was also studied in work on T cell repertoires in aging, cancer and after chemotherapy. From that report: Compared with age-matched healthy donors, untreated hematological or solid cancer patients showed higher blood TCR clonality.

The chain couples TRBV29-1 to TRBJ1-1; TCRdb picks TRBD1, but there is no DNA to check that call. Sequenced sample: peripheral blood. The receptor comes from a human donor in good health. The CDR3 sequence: CSVTRTGWDTEAFF.